What follows is one T cell receptor beta chain and its context. This clone has just one count. What antigen it recognizes has not been identified. The sample holds no much larger clone one base away, and base qualities are not on file. The immunoSEQ Assay, a bias-controlled multiplex PCR, was used to amplify TCRbeta CDR3 regions from genomic DNA. As for the original processing: The number of nucleated cells in each sample was estimated from the amplification of reference gene primers within the assay. Sequence reads were collapsed and filtered to measure the absolute abundance of every unique TCRbeta CDR3 rearrangement. Productive Simpson clonality was computed per sample as the square root of Simpson's diversity index over productive rearrangements. TCRdb took this table from immuneACCESS and kept in-frame rearrangements with V and J called. Such tables lack part of the clones; where checked against another copy, unresolved V genes explain under half of the gap, and the rest is unexplained. D and trimming were read from the DNA, whereas the V and J calls and clone size are those reported in that table. The table for this sample lists some 48,000 clones; approximately 95% of them were counted only once. The leading ten clones occupy over 0.95% of the sample.

The data stem from a study of blood T cell repertoires in COVID-19 (dated by TCRdb to the early 2020s). Broadly, across the study: Samples covering the acute and convalescent phases of COVID-19 were provided by collaborators in the United States, Italy and Spain. The prospective study material was composed of cDNA or gDNA derived from T cells, B-cell-depleted T cells, or PBMCs. The dataset comprised deeply sampled blood TCRbeta repertoires from subjects exposed to, actively infected with, or recovered from COVID-19. The repertoires were made available in a free public database intended to serve as a resource for research on the immune response to SARS-CoV-2. Samples came from the ongoing ImmuneRACE study (first 160 participants) plus 1,254 subjects from 6 global collaborators. Nearly every sample came with metadata listing a de-identified subject ID, COVID-19 status, age in years and sex. Where available, HLA class I and class II types were obtained from metadata supplied by the sample provider rather than from assay-based typing.

In Seattle, one collaborating source enrolled patients while the infection was active and tracked those patients longitudinally over the course of disease. Collaborating institutions collected whole blood in K2EDTA tubes following their own protocols. Collaborator samples were shipped for TCRbeta analysis as frozen whole blood, isolated PBMCs, or DNA extracted from either sample type. Study-wide findings and limitations: The amount of clinical and demographic metadata varied by source and participant and was provided uncurated.

CDR1 and CDR2 are drawn from the germline V gene: MGHDK, SYGVNS. V and J are truncated by 4 bases and 10 bases respectively, leaving an intervening sequence of 14 bases. The CDR3 measures 13 amino acids from cysteine to phenylalanine. The CDR3 DNA has 39 bases and is translated from base 1. The rearrangement combines TRBV25-1 with TRBJ2-1, with no reliable assignment of the D segment. The clonotype originates from a man in his 60s with COVID-19, enrolled during active disease. The sequenced material came from peripheral blood. The CDR3 region reads CASSGTPVREQFF. The DNA sequence follows: TGTGCCAGCAGTGGCACCCCAGTCCGAGAGCAGTTCTTC.